The 5 T cell receptor beta chains listed next were all sequenced from one sample in a study of monozygotic twins with inflammatory bowel disease (dated by TCRdb to the late 2010s). The library came from 5' RACE. The run used an Illumina HiSeq 2500. Based on TCRdb reprocessing of the reads, there is one entry per CDR3 protein sequence, and DNA is missing. The sample table records 93,000 or so distinct CDR3 sequences. Of the sample, 1.5% to 2% falls within the top ten clones. Sequences were obtained from blood. The receptors were sampled from a human donor with ulcerative colitis or Crohn's disease, or a healthy co-twin of an affected twin (not recorded which).

The CDR3 reads CAWSIRGRTEAFF. The chain joins TRBV30 to TRBJ1-1; checking the TCRdb D call of TRBD1 is not possible without DNA. Germline lookup yields CDR1 GTSNPN and CDR2 SVGIG (reference sequence). This CDR3 has 13 residues.

This chain joins TRBV5-6 and TRBJ2-1. This CDR3 comprises 11 residues. The V gene's germline CDR1 is SGHDT and CDR2 YYEEEE. The CDR3 sequence: CASSLINEQFF.

The chain recombines TRBV7-2 with TRBJ2-7; the D call of TRBD1 rests on TCRdb alone, since no DNA is present to check it. CDR3 length: 15 amino acids. CDR1 is SGHTA and CDR2 is FQGNSA in the germline V gene. CDR3 sequence reads: CASSLTGTGTYEQYF. Variable domain in full (rest from reference TRBV7-2 and TRBJ2-7): GAGVSQSPSNKVTEKGKDVELRCDPISGHTALYWYRQSLGQGLEFLIYFQGNSAPDKSGLPSDRFSAERTGGSVSTLTIQRTQQEDSAVYLCASSLTGTGTYEQYFGPGTRLTVT.

The chain recombines TRBV7-8 with TRBJ1-2. Looked up from germline, CDR1 is SGHVS and CDR2 is FQNEAQ. The CDR3 contains 12 residues. The CDR3 here is CASSSSEVGYTF.

This chain uses TRBV12-3 or TRBV12-4 with TRBJ2-7. The CDR3 runs to 17 residues. Here the CDR3 reads CASSLGSPTRGPGEQYF.